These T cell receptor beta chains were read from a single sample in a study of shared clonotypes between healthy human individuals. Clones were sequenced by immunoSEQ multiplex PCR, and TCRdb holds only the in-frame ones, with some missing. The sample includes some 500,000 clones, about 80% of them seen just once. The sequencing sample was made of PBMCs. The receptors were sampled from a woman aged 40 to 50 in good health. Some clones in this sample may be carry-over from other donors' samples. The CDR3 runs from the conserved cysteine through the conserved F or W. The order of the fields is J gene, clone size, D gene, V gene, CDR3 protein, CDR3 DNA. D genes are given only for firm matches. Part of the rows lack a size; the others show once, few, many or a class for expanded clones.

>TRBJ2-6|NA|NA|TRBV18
CASSRDFSGANVLTF
TGTGCCAGCTCACGCGACTTCTCTGGGGCCAACGTCCTGACTTTC
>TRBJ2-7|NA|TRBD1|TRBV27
CASIRQGTYEQYF
TGTGCCAGCATCAGACAGGGGACCTACGAGCAGTACTTC
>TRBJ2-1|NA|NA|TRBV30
CAWSVRGSSYNEQFF
TGTGCCTGGAGTGTAAGGGGGAGCTCCTACAATGAGCAGTTCTTC
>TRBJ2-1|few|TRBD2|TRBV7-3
CASSYRREVPNEQFF
TGTGCCAGCAGTTACAGGCGGGAGGTTCCCAATGAGCAGTTCTTC
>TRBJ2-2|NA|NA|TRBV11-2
CASSPQGPTGELFF
TGTGCCAGCAGCCCCCAGGGGCCTACCGGGGAGCTGTTTTTT
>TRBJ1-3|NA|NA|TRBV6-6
CASSYAGEANTIYF
TGTGCCAGCAGTTACGCAGGGGAGGCAAACACCATATATTTT
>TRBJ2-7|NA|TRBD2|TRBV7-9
CASSLKRGEAYEQYF
TGTGCCAGCAGCTTGAAGCGGGGCGAGGCCTACGAGCAGTACTTC
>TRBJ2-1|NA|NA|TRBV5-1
CASSLVPGLGDNEQFF
TGCGCCAGCAGCTTGGTCCCAGGATTGGGCGACAATGAGCAGTTCTTC
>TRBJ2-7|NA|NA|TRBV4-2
CASSQERWSYEQYF
TGTGCCAGCAGCCAAGAGCGGTGGTCCTACGAGCAGTACTTC
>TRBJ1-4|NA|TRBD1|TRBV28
CASSPGTGYEKLFF
TGTGCCAGCAGCCCCGGGACAGGGTATGAAAAACTGTTTTTT
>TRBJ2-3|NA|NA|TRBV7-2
CASSLAPGPGQDTQYF
TGTGCCAGCAGCTTAGCGCCGGGCCCTGGCCAAGATACGCAGTATTTT
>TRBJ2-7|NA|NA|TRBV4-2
CASSDMGRQTGGNEQYF
TGTGCCAGCAGCGACATGGGAAGACAGACCGGAGGGAACGAGCAGTACTTC
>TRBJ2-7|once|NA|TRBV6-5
CASRQHGDSYEQYF
TGTGCCAGCCGACAACATGGGGACTCCTACGAGCAGTACTTC
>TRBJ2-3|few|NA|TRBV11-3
CASSLEFTDTQYF
TGTGCCAGCAGCTTAGAATTCACAGATACGCAGTATTTT
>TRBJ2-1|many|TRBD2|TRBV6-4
CASSDSGGGSYNEQFF
TGTGCCAGCAGTGACTCCGGCGGGGGGTCCTACAATGAGCAGTTCTTC
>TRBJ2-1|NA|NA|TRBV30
CAWREGGSYYNEQFF
TGTGCCTGGAGGGAAGGGGGGTCCTACTACAATGAGCAGTTCTTC
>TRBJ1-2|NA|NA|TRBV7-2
CASSWQGGSGYTF
TGTGCCAGCAGCTGGCAGGGTGGTAGTGGCTACACCTTC
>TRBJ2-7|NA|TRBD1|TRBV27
CASSLTGTGGYEQYF
TGTGCCAGCAGTCTCACCGGGACAGGGGGTTACGAGCAGTACTTC
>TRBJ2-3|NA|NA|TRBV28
CAGAGPTDTQYF
TGTGCTGGGGCGGGCCCCACAGATACGCAGTATTTT
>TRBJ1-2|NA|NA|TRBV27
CASAPGRGFYGYTF
TGTGCCAGCGCCCCCGGGAGGGGTTTCTATGGCTACACCTTC
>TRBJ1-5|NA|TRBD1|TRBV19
CASSSDRGPYSNQPQHF
TGTGCCAGTAGCTCCGACAGGGGTCCTTATAGCAATCAGCCCCAGCATTTT
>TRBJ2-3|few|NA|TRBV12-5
CASGLDSGTGADTQYF
TGTGCTAGTGGTTTGGACTCCGGGACTGGGGCAGATACGCAGTATTTT
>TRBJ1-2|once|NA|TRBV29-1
CSVVRGYGYTF
TGCAGCGTTGTAAGGGGGTATGGCTACACCTTC
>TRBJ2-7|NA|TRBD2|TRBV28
CASSSSGSSYEQYF
TGTGCCAGCAGTTCTAGCGGGAGCTCCTACGAGCAGTACTTC
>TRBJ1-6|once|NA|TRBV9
CASSPRGGASPLHF
TGTGCCAGCAGCCCCCGGGGGGGGGCTTCACCCCTCCACTTT